What follows are 22 T cell receptor beta chains derived from one specimen sequenced in a study of CD8+ T cells in alopecia areata. Sequencing templates came from extracted RNA that was reverse transcribed into cDNA. Clones were sequenced by immunoSEQ multiplex PCR, and TCRdb holds only the in-frame ones, with some missing. This table has 65,000 to 95,000 clones, about 53% appearing once. The sample consisted of NKG2D-high CD8+ T cells sorted from blood. All receptors come from a human donor with alopecia areata.

The chain employs TRBV6-5 and TRBJ2-1; D gene unclear. This CDR3 is built from 12 residues. In germline, CDR1 is MNHEY, CDR2 SVGAGI. V was clipped by 6 bases and J by 10 bases, with 13 bases between them. In DNA, the CDR3 is TGTGCCAGCAGGTCAGATCGCGGCGAGCAGTTCTTC. This translates into CASRSDRGEQFF.

V and J are TRBV4-1 and TRBJ2-3; TRBD2 might be the D (6 bases). V was trimmed by 4 bases and J by 1 base, leaving 12 bases between them. CDR3 length equals 15 residues. Looked up from germline, CDR1 is MGHRA and CDR2 is YSYEKL. CDR3 nucleotide sequence: TGCGCCAGCAGCCTGTCAGCGGGTCGCACAGATACGCAGTATTTT. It codes for CASSLSAGRTDTQYF.

The V call is TRBV28, the J call TRBJ2-7; D possibly uses TRBD1 or TRBD2 (6 bases each). The CDR3 extends over 14 amino acids. V lost 5 bases to trimming and J lost 2 bases, with 13 bases between them. Germline CDR1 reads MDHEN; CDR2 reads SYDVKM. The CDR3 region is CASSGTRGAYEQYF. DNA for the CDR3: TGTGCCAGCAGTGGGACAAGGGGGGCCTACGAGCAGTACTTC.

The V call is TRBV5-6, the J call TRBJ2-7, with 15 bases aligning to TRBD2. The CDR3 covers 14 residues. Trimming took 3 bases from V and 7 from J; bases not matched to a gene: 2. Germline V CDR1 and CDR2: SGHDT, YYEEEE. CDR3 nucleotide sequence: TGTGCCAGCAGCTCGGGACTAGCGGGGGGAGAGCAGTACTTC. This translates into CASSSGLAGGEQYF.

The J gene is TRBJ2-5, the V gene TRBV7-2; tentatively, D is TRBD2 (5 bases). Deletions cut 5 bases from V and 2 bases from J, with 12 bases between. The CDR3 runs to 14 residues. Germline assignment: CDR1 SGHTA and CDR2 FQGNSA. The CDR3 coding sequence is TGTGCCAGCAGCCTTTGGACTGCACAAGAGACCCAGTACTTC. Its translation is CASSLWTAQETQYF. Full variable domain (outside the CDR3, taken from reference TRBV7-2 and TRBJ2-5): GAGVSQSPSNKVTEKGKDVELRCDPISGHTALYWYRQSLGQGLEFLIYFQGNSAPDKSGLPSDRFSAERTGGSVSTLTIQRTQQEDSAVYLCASSLWTAQETQYFGPGTRLLVL.

This sequence joins TRBV4-1 and TRBJ2-5; 7 bases match TRBD2. The J segment lost 5 bases and the V segment lost 0 bases, leaving 6 bases of the junction unmatched. The CDR3 sequence is 15 residues long. The germline gives CDR1 MGHRA, CDR2 YSYEKL. The CDR3, as DNA: TGCGCCAGCAGCCAAGATATGGGGGGGAGTGAGACCCAGTACTTC. Translation: CASSQDMGGSETQYF.

This clone occurred a few times. This sequence joins TRBV28 and TRBJ2-1; the match to TRBD2 covers 7 bases. Germline assignment: CDR1 MDHEN and CDR2 SYDVKM. Trimming cost V 4 bases and J 5 bases; bases outside gene matches: 11. The length of the CDR3 is 16 residues. The CDR3 DNA reads TGTGCCAGCAGTTCCTCCAGCGGGACCATTAACAATGAGCAGTTCTTC. Translating it yields CASSSSSGTINNEQFF.

V usage is TRBV5-1 and J usage is TRBJ2-1; 8 bases agree with TRBD1. The CDR3 consists of 15 residues. Germline loops: CDR1 SGHRS, CDR2 YFSETQ. Unmatched junction bases numbered 5, after V lost 4 bases and J lost 2 bases. CDR3 sequence: CASSLTGDAYNEQFF. CDR3 nucleotide sequence: TGCGCCAGCAGCCTGACAGGGGACGCCTACAATGAGCAGTTCTTC.

The chain has TRBV2 and TRBJ1-1, with TRBD1 matching 8 bases. V lost 8 bases and J lost 4; bases outside the gene matches: 9. The germline V gene has CDR1 SNHLY and CDR2 FYNNEI. The CDR3 is made up of 14 amino acids. CDR3 bases: TGTGCCAGCCGGGGTAACGACAGGGGCACTGAAGCTTTCTTT. It codes for CASRGNDRGTEAFF.

This clone was detected only once. CDR3 nucleotides: TGTGCCAGCAGCGTAGGGGGGGCGCACGGCAATGAGCAGTTCTTC. Translating it yields CASSVGGAHGNEQFF. The V and J genes are TRBV9 and TRBJ2-1, with D perhaps TRBD1 or TRBD2 (6 bases each). From germline, CDR1 is SGDLS and CDR2 YYNGEE. This CDR3 spans 15 amino acids. V lost 0 bases to trimming and J lost 6 bases, with 13 bases between them.

This clone was observed a few times. The chain employs TRBV6-6 and TRBJ2-7, with D tentatively TRBD1 (5 bases). V was trimmed by 2 bases and J by 2 bases, leaving 10 bases between them. Germline V gene data show CDR1 as MNHNY and CDR2 as SVGAGI (reference sequence). CDR3 size: 14 residues. The DNA of the CDR3 is TGTGCCAGCAGTTACAGCGACAGTACCTACGAGCAGTACTTC. It codes for CASSYSDSTYEQYF.

This clone was detected only a few times. This chain links TRBV29-1 with TRBJ2-1; D is undetermined. This CDR3 is built from 11 residues. Trimming shortened V by 4 bases and J by 7 bases, and 8 bases separated the two germline ends. CDR1 is SQVTM, CDR2 ANQGSEA, per germline. CDR3 residues: CSVVGANEQFF. CDR3 in DNA: TGCAGCGTTGTTGGAGCAAATGAGCAGTTCTTC.

The V call is TRBV29-1, the J call TRBJ2-5, with TRBD2 matching over 7 bases. Matching the DNA end better, TRBJ2-7 makes the J call doubtful. Germline CDR1 reads SQVTM; CDR2 reads ANQGSEA. CDR3 length: 14 residues. CDR3 region: CSVEGLADSYEQYF. Written as DNA, the CDR3 is TGCAGCGTTGAGGGCCTAGCGGACTCCTACGAGCAGTACTTC.

V and J are TRBV28 and TRBJ1-1; the match to TRBD1 covers 10 bases. Germline values: CDR1 MDHEN, CDR2 SYDVKM. The trim removed 10 bases at V and 7 bases at J, leaving 15 bases unmatched. The CDR3 consists of 15 residues. The CDR3 DNA sequence: TGTGCCACAATGGGACAGGGGAAGAGGGGTTATGAAGCTTTCTTT. It encodes CATMGQGKRGYEAFF.

This clone was observed a handful of times. This chain uses TRBV25-1 with TRBJ2-1; no firm D call. Trimming shortened V by 5 bases and J by 7 bases, and 18 bases separated the two germline ends. This CDR3 spans 15 amino acids. Germline V lookup: CDR1 MGHDK, CDR2 SYGVNS. The CDR3 DNA follows: TGTGCCAGCAGTTCCCCCGAGGCTGATGATAATGAGCAGTTCTTC. Translated, it gives CASSSPEADDNEQFF.

The chain uses TRBV2 and TRBJ2-7; D not certain. Germline V CDR1 and CDR2: SNHLY, FYNNEI. Trimming removed 6 bases from V and 3 bases from J, with 12 bases in between. This CDR3 is 13 amino acids long. The DNA for the CDR3 is TGTGCCAGCAGGATTCCCCCGAGCTACGAGCAGTACTTC. This sequence encodes CASRIPPSYEQYF.

The chain is built from TRBV11-2 and TRBJ2-5; 11 nucleotides line up with TRBD1. The CDR3 contains 14 residues. Looked up from germline, CDR1 is SGHAT and CDR2 is FQNNGV. V shed 8 bases, J shed 4 bases, and the junction held 6 bases outside the gene matches. CDR3: CASGTGGFGETQYF. CDR3 DNA sequence: TGTGCCAGCGGGACAGGGGGATTCGGAGAGACCCAGTACTTC.

The V and J genes are TRBV23-1 and TRBJ2-5, with D possibly being TRBD2 (5 bases). TRBV23-1 is recorded as an ORF, its role being uncertain. The CDR3 runs to 13 residues. The V and J ends lost 11 bases and 5 bases respectively, with 18 bases between them. The CDR3: CAGVLGLVETQYF. The CDR3 region has the DNA TGCGCCGGCGTACTAGGGTTAGTGGAGACCCAGTACTTC.

The V call is TRBV5-1, the J call TRBJ2-5, with no clear D. The CDR3 spans 14 residues. Trimming cost V 0 bases and J 5 bases, with 11 bases left between them. CDR1 and CDR2 from the germline V gene are SGHRS and YFSETQ. This chain's CDR3 is CASSLAGSWETQYF. CDR3 bases: TGCGCCAGCAGCTTGGCTGGGTCCTGGGAGACCCAGTACTTC.

The J gene is TRBJ2-1, the V gene TRBV28; D is unresolved. Trimming removed 1 base from V and 3 bases from J, with 13 bases in between. This CDR3 has 16 amino acids. The germline V gene has CDR1 MDHEN and CDR2 SYDVKM. The CDR3 nucleotides read TGTGCCAGCAGTTTATTGGTGGGAACGAGCTACAATGAGCAGTTCTTC. Protein product: CASSLLVGTSYNEQFF.

A few counts support this clone. This chain connects TRBV2 to TRBJ1-5; no reliable D call. Germline CDR1 is SNHLY and CDR2 is FYNNEI. The CDR3 consists of 13 residues. Deletions cut 8 bases from V and 1 base from J, with 9 bases between. In nucleotides, the CDR3 is TGTGCCAGCCGGGGAAGGAGCAATCAGCCCCAGCATTTT. Translated: CASRGRSNQPQHF.

CDR3 loop: CASTEGTYEQYF. CDR3 nucleotides: TGTGCCAGCACGGAAGGGACCTACGAGCAGTACTTC. This chain connects TRBV2 to TRBJ2-7; D gene uncertain. The CDR3 has 12 amino acids. Trimming cost V 7 bases and J 2 bases, with 9 bases left between them. The germline V gene encodes CDR1 SNHLY and CDR2 FYNNEI. Using reference TRBV2 and TRBJ2-7 for the parts outside the CDR3, the full variable domain is EPEVTQTPSHQVTQMGQEVILRCVPISNHLYFYWYRQILGQKVEFLVSFYNNEISEKSEIFDDQFSVERPDGSNFTLKIRSTKLEDSAMYFCASTEGTYEQYFGPGTRLTVT.